This entry features one T cell receptor (beta chain) sequence. The antigen is unknown. This CDR3 is 15 amino acids long. Trimming cost V 6 bases and J 2 bases; bases outside gene matches: 9. Germline CDR1 is LNHDA and CDR2 is SQIVND (reference sequence). TCRdb keeps only in-frame clones here, not all; method: immunoSEQ multiplex PCR. The profile shows 180,000 or so clones, roughly 87% of them singletons. This specimen belongs to a study of Ad26.COV2.S vaccination and SARS-CoV-2 variants. Study outcomes and limitations: Non-spike TCR breadth was similar in vaccine and placebo recipients.

The chain couples TRBV19 to TRBJ1-1, with TRBD1 matching 7 bases. The clonotype comes from a human donor who had recovered from COVID-19. The material was peripheral blood, obtained after recovery from COVID-19. The CDR3 bases are TGTGCCAGTAGGGGAAGACAGGGACCCAACACTGAAGCTTTCTTT. This gives the protein CASRGRQGPNTEAFF.